The clone carrying this T cell receptor (beta chain) was observed a handful of times. Its cognate antigen is unknown. The data are from a study of blood T cells in healthy people across ages. Study-wide background: Per every two T cells, about one barcoded beta molecule was captured by template switching.

The second PCR ran roughly 7 to 12 cycles with a sample-barcoded 5' primer and J-beta primers. A template-switch adaptor containing 12 random nucleotides labeled each cDNA molecule. TCRdb re-analysed the 5' RACE reads in MiXCR, keeping a single row per CDR3 protein. The sample carries about 580,000 distinct CDR3 sequences, 45% to 55% recorded once. CDR1 and CDR2 (germline): SGHNT, YENEEA. The CDR3 spans 16 residues. V lost 5 bases and J 8 bases, leaving 22 bases between the germline ends. Study results and limitations: Older individuals had lower TCR beta diversity per million T cells (the decline was roughly linear).

This TCR derives from an elderly man in good health. The sample taken for sequencing was blood. The chain joins TRBV11-3 to TRBJ2-1, with TRBD2 as a possible D gene (5 bases). CDR3 coding DNA: TGTGCCAGCAGCCCCGGACTCGCCGGGCTTGCGGATGAGCAGTTCTTC. Translated: CASSPGLAGLADEQFF.